This TCR beta chain was sequenced in a study of CD8 T cells in Susac syndrome. For this clonotype: Its antigen is as yet unknown.

General observations from the study: By the study's own acknowledgment, its TCR sequencing and HLA analysis included relatively few individuals.

RNA was extracted with the RNeasy kit, and a quantity of about 0.45 to 1 ug was reverse transcribed using random hexamers. In TCRdb, the immunoSEQ multiplex PCR reads were re-called with MiXCR into one record per CDR3 protein. This table has roughly 200,000 distinct CDR3 sequences, roughly 94% appearing once. CDR1 and CDR2 (germline): KGHDR, SFDVKD. V was clipped by 3 bases and J by 5 bases; unmatched bases: 1. The CDR3 has 13 residues. CD8+ and CD4+ T cells taken from blood had their TCR beta sequenced. The chain carries TRBV24-1 and TRBJ1-2; 8 bases match TRBD1. This clonotype was obtained from a human donor with multiple sclerosis. Sequenced material: CD4+ T cells from PBMCs. The CDR3 DNA reads TGTGCCACCAGTGATAGGACAGGGTATGGCTACACCTTC. As protein: CATSDRTGYGYTF.